These T cell receptor beta chains were read from a single sample in a study of cytomegalovirus exposure and HLA in healthy donors. This table comes from immunoSEQ multiplex PCR, and its TCRdb copy is limited to in-frame clones, with some not included. The data show 140,000 to 150,000 clones, roughly 87% seen once. The sample consisted of PBMCs. These receptors all come from a man between 18 and 35 years old in good health and CMV-seropositive. Both conserved end residues are part of each CDR3. The D gene is left open where the match is weak. Rows may omit the clone size; those that give it use once, few, many or a size class.

clone size | J gene | D gene | V gene | CDR3 protein | CDR3 DNA
. | TRBJ2-3 | TRBD2 | TRBV11-3 | CASSFGASGRALDTQYF | TGTGCCAGCAGCTTTGGAGCCAGCGGGAGGGCCTTGGATACGCAGTATTTT
. | TRBJ1-2 | . | TRBV27 | CASSLSGVYGYTF | TGTGCCAGCAGTTTATCCGGGGTCTATGGCTACACCTTC
. | TRBJ2-2 | . | TRBV29-1 | CSYLGQGGSGELFF | TGCAGCTACCTCGGGCAGGGTGGGTCCGGGGAGCTGTTTTTT
once | TRBJ2-7 | TRBD1 | TRBV30 | CAWGTGNYEQYF | TGTGCCTGGGGGACAGGGAACTACGAGCAGTACTTC
. | TRBJ2-7 | . | TRBV5-1 | CASKVQGFGEQYF | TGCGCCAGCAAGGTGCAGGGTTTCGGTGAGCAGTACTTC
. | TRBJ2-5 | TRBD2 | TRBV27 | CASTERSGRAAETQYF | TGTGCCAGCACCGAAAGGAGCGGGAGGGCCGCTGAGACCCAGTACTTC
. | TRBJ2-7 | . | TRBV18 | CASSPPGVVSYEQYF | TGTGCCAGCTCACCCCCCGGGGTGGTTTCCTACGAGCAGTACTTC
. | TRBJ2-2 | . | TRBV5-1 | CASSSQAGLGELFF | TGCGCCAGCAGCTCCCAGGCAGGGCTCGGGGAGCTGTTTTTT
once | TRBJ2-7 | . | TRBV6-5 | CASSYSQGPYEQYF | TGTGCCAGCAGTTACTCGCAGGGGCCCTACGAGCAGTACTTC
. | TRBJ1-3 | TRBD1 | TRBV18 | CASSPFSRGMPGNTIYF | TGTGCCAGCTCACCATTTTCCAGGGGGATGCCTGGAAACACCATATATTTT
. | TRBJ2-7 | TRBD2 | TRBV6-6 | CASSDRTSGTYEQYF | TGTGCCAGCAGTGACAGGACTAGCGGAACCTACGAGCAGTACTTC
. | TRBJ1-1 | . | TRBV5-6 | CASSLVADLGAYTEAFF | TGTGCCAGCAGCTTGGTAGCCGATTTAGGGGCCTACACTGAAGCTTTCTTT
. | TRBJ2-1 | . | TRBV11-2 | CASSLTGYEQFF | TGTGCCAGCAGCCTTACAGGGTACGAGCAGTTCTTC
once | TRBJ2-7 | TRBD1 | TRBV7-2 | CASSLPGQGLSSYEQYF | TGTGCCAGCAGCCTTCCGGGACAGGGGTTAAGCTCCTACGAGCAGTACTTC
. | TRBJ1-1 | . | TRBV6-6 | CASSGTLNTEAFF | TGTGCCTCCAGCGGGACCCTGAACACTGAAGCTTTCTTT
. | TRBJ1-1 | TRBD1 | TRBV5-4 | CASSWGQGNTEAFF | TGTGCCAGCAGCTGGGGACAGGGGAACACTGAAGCTTTCTTT
few | TRBJ1-1 | . | TRBV30 | CAWSLDTEAFF | TGTGCCTGGAGTCTTGACACTGAAGCTTTCTTT
. | TRBJ1-1 | . | TRBV19 | CASRDTKNTEAFF | TGTGCCAGCCGGGACACAAAGAACACTGAAGCTTTCTTT
. | TRBJ2-1 | TRBD1 | TRBV7-9 | CASSLEGQSYNEQFF | TGTGCCAGCAGCTTAGAGGGACAGAGCTACAATGAGCAGTTCTTC
. | TRBJ2-3 | . | TRBV6-1 | CASIPGLARDTQYF | TGTGCCAGCATTCCGGGGTTGGCCCGCGATACGCAGTATTTT
. | TRBJ2-2 | TRBD2 | TRBV4-1 | CASSQRIWREAPTGELFF | TGCGCCAGCAGCCAGAGGATTTGGCGGGAGGCCCCCACCGGGGAGCTGTTTTTT
. | TRBJ1-2 | . | TRBV9 | CASSVDGQKGYTF | TGTGCCAGCAGCGTAGATGGACAGAAGGGCTACACCTTC
once | TRBJ2-3 | TRBD1 | TRBV9 | CASSVGGGGLNTQYF | TGTGCCAGCAGCGTAGGAGGGGGCGGGTTGAATACGCAGTATTTT
. | TRBJ1-5 | TRBD1 | TRBV5-6 | CASSLGQGDQPQHF | TGTGCCAGCAGCCTAGGACAGGGCGATCAGCCCCAGCATTTT
. | TRBJ2-7 | . | TRBV6-5 | CASRGLSYEQYF | TGTGCCAGCAGGGGCCTTTCCTACGAGCAGTACTTC
. | TRBJ1-4 | . | TRBV6-1 | CASSDGAANEKLFF | TGTGCCAGCAGTGATGGGGCCGCGAATGAAAAACTGTTTTTT
. | TRBJ2-3 | TRBD1 | TRBV6-7 | CASSYSCGTGGSTDTQYF | TGTGCCAGCAGTTACTCGTGCGGGACAGGGGGAAGCACAGATACGCAGTATTTT